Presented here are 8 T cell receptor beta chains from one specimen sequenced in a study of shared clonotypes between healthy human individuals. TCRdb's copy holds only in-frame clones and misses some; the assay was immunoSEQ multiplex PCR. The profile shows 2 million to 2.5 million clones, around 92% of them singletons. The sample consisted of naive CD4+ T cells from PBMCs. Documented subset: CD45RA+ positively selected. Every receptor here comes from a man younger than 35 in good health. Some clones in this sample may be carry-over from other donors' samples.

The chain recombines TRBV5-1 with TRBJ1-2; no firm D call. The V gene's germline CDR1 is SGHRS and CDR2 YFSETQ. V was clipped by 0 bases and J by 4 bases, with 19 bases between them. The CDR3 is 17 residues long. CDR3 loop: CASSLGLSGRSFYGYTF. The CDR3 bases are TGCGCCAGCAGCTTGGGGCTCTCAGGACGAAGTTTCTATGGCTACACCTTC.

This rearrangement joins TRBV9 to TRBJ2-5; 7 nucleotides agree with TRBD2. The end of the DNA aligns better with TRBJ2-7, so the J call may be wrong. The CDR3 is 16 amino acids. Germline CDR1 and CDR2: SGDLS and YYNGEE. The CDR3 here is CASSVGGTSASYEQYF. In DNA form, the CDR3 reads TGTGCCAGCAGCGTAGGAGGAACTAGCGCCTCCTACGAGCAGTACTTC.

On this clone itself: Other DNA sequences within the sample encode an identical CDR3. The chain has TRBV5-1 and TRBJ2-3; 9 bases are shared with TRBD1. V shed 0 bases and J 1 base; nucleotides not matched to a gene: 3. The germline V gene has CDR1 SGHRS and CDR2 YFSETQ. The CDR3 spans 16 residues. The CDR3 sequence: CASSLGGQGGTDTQYF. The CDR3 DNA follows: TGCGCCAGCAGCTTGGGGGGACAGGGAGGCACAGATACGCAGTATTTT.

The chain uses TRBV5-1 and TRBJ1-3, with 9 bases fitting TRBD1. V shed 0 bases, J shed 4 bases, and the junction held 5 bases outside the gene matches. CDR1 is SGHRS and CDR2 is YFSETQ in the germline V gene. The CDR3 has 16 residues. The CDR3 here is CASSLGTGGLGNTIYF. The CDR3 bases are TGCGCCAGCAGCTTGGGCACAGGGGGCTTGGGAAACACCATATATTTT.

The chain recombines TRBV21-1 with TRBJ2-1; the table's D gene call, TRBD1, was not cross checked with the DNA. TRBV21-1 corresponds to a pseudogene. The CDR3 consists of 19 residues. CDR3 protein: CASSKALVRGPWRLNEQFF. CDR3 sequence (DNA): TGTGCCAGCAGCAAAGCCCTCGTCAGGGGGCCTTGGCGGTTGAATGAGCAGTTCTTC.

The CDR3 DNA reads TGCGCCAGCAGCCAAGGACAGGGGTCGGTCATCCCCTACGAGCAGTACTTC. Translating gives CASSQGQGSVIPYEQYF. V and J are TRBV4-1 and TRBJ2-7, with 8 bases that match TRBD1. The CDR3 covers 17 residues. The ends lost 1 base at V and 2 bases at J; junction bases unmatched: 10. The germline V gene has CDR1 MGHRA and CDR2 YSYEKL.

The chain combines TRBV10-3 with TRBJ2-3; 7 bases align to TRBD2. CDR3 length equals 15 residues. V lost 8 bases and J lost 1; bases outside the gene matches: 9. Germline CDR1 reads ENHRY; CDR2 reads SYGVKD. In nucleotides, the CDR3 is TGTGCCATCTCACGGGCTAGCGGAGGCACAGATACGCAGTATTTT. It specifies CAISRASGGTDTQYF.

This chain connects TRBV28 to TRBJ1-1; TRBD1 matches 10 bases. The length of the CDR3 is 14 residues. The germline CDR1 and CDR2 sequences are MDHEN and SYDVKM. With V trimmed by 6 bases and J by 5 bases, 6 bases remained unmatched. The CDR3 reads CASRPTGGFTEAFF. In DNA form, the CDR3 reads TGTGCCAGCAGACCGACAGGGGGCTTTACTGAAGCTTTCTTT.